This T cell receptor beta chain comes out of a study of STAT3 mutations in large granular lymphocyte leukemia (dated 2019 in TCRdb). With regard to the full study: In roughly half of the longitudinally sequenced T-LGLL patients, canonical activating STAT3 mutations were detected. To reconstruct clonal hierarchy and dynamics, serial deep sequencing of TCRbeta CDR3 and STAT3 was performed in patients with T-cell large granular lymphocyte leukemia. From an initial cohort of 207 LGL patients, approximately 18 representative T-LGLL cases were selected for longitudinal TCRbeta and STAT3 sequencing. On average, sequencing was done at 3 to 5 time points per patient, with the number of samplings ranging from 2 to 8. As controls, the study also included longitudinal sequencing of a couple of patients with natural killer LGL leukemia. Over half of the T-LGLL patients were given one or more immunosuppressive therapy regimens, and around 40% of the treated patients had a hematologic response. Study-level results and caveats: Because codominant clonotypes persisted in some patients, a small but highly pathogenic clone may have been missed. Because no samples were available when a clone first appeared, clonal expansion had to be inferred from samplings taken at other points. In several patients, dominant TCR clone burden exceeded STAT3 mutant burden, suggesting STAT3 mutation arose secondarily within a pre-expanded clone. In 6 of 18 patients, TCR clonotype switching occurred after therapy, and every newly emerging clone was STAT3 wild type. Variable intervals between samplings and differing treatment regimens complicated linking therapy response to changes in TCR clonal burden. At least one immunodominant TCRbeta clonotype was present in every T-LGLL patient, and multiple immunodominant subclonotypes appeared in about half of the T-LGLL patients.

The same DNA, extracted from blood mononuclear cells, served for both the TCR sequencing and the STAT3 sequencing. TCRbeta libraries were sequenced on an Illumina MiSeq, and an average of about 40,773 productive templates per sample was obtained. Multiplex PCR amplification was used to generate TCRbeta CDR3 libraries with the immunoSEQ assay. From the authors' description of their analysis: Repertoire diversity was calculated as previously defined, with values near 0 taken to indicate extremely monoclonal samples. TCRdb limited this immuneACCESS table to in-frame rearrangements with V and J called. A share of clones is missing; checked studies link under half to unresolved V genes, and the rest is unexplained. That table furnishes V, J and clone size, whereas the DNA furnished D and trimming. This sample holds 15,000 to 20,000 clones; 84% were observed only once. The ten top clones hold around 9% of the sample.

The germline V gene provides CDR1 SGHTA and CDR2 FQGNSA. Germline trimming: 5 bases from V, 0 bases from J; junction bases outside gene matches: 3. Inclusive of the bounding cysteine and phenylalanine, the CDR3 is 16 residues long. Solely the CDR3 DNA is kept, with 48 bases framed from the first base. Regarding this clone: Its recognized antigen is unknown. There are no base qualities to consult, and no much larger clone falls within one base.

Sequencing was done on a sample of peripheral blood mononuclear cells. The V and J genes are TRBV7-2 and TRBJ2-3; a stretch of 12 junction bases matches TRBD2. This receptor was identified in a man aged 50 to 59 with T-cell large granular lymphocyte leukemia. Some clones in this sample may be carry-over from other donors' samples. The age is the age at diagnosis. In nucleotides, the sequence is TGTGCCAGCAGCCTCGGACTAGCGGGAAGCACAGATACGCAGTATTTT. Its coded protein is CASSLGLAGSTDTQYF.